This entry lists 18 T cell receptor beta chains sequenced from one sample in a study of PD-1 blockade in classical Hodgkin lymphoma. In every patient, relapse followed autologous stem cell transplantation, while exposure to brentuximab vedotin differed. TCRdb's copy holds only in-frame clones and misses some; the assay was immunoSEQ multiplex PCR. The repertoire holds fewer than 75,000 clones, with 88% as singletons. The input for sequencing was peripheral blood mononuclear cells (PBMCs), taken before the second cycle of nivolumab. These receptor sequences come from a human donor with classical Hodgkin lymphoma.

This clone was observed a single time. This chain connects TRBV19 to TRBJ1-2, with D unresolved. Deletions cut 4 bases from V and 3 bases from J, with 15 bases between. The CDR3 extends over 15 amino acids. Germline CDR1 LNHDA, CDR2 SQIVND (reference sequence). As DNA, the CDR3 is TGTGCCAGTAGTACGCAACTGACACCATACTATGGCTACACCTTC. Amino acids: CASSTQLTPYYGYTF.

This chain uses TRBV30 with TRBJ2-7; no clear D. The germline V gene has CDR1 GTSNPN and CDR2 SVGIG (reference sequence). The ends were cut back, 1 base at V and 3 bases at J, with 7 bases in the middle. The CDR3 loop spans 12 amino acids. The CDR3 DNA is TGTGCCTGGAGTGATCTAAGCTACGAGCAGTACTTC. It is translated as CAWSDLSYEQYF.

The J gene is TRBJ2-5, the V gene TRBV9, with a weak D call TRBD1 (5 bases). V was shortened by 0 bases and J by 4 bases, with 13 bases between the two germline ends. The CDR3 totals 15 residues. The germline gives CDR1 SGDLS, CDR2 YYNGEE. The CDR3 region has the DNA TGTGCCAGCAGCGTAGCACCAGGGATGGGAGAGACCCAGTACTTC. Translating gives CASSVAPGMGETQYF.

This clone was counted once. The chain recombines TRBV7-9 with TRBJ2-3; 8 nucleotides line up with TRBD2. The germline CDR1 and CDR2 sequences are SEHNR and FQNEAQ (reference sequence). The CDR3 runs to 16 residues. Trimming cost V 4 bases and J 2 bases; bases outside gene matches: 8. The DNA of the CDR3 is TGTGCCAGCAGCTGGGATAGCGGGGAGAACACAGATACGCAGTATTTT. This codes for CASSWDSGENTDTQYF.

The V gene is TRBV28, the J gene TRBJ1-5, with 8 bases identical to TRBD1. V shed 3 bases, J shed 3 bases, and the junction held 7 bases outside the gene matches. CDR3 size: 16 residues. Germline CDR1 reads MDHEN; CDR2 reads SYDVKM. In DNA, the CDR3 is TGTGCCAGCAGTTTCGGGACAGGTCGGTTCAATCAGCCCCAGCATTTT. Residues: CASSFGTGRFNQPQHF.

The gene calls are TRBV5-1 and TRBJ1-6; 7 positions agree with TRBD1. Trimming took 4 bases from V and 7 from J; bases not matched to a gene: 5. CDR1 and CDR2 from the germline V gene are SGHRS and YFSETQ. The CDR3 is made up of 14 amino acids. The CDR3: CASSRDSVNSPLHF. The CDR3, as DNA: TGCGCCAGCAGCCGGGACAGCGTAAATTCACCCCTCCACTTT.

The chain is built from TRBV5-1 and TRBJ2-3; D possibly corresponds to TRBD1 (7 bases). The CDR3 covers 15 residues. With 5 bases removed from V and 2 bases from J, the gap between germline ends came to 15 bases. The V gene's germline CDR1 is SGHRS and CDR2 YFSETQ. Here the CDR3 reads CASRRGGGSTDTQYF. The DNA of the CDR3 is TGCGCCAGCAGACGTGGAGGGGGCTCCACAGATACGCAGTATTTT.

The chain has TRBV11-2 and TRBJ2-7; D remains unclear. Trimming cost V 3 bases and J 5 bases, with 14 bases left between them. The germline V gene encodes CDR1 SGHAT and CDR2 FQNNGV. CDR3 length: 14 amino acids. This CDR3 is CASSLQPGLHEQYF. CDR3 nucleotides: TGTGCCAGCAGCTTGCAACCCGGGCTCCACGAGCAGTACTTC.

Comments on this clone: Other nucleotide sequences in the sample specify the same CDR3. The CDR3 nucleotides are TGCGCCAGCAGCTTAGGGGGCCCTGGAAACACCATATATTTT. Amino acids: CASSLGGPGNTIYF. V gene TRBV5-1 combines with J gene TRBJ1-3; 7 bases line up with TRBD1. J was trimmed by 2 bases and V by 2 bases; bases with no gene match: 1. The V gene's germline CDR1 is SGHRS and CDR2 YFSETQ. The CDR3 sequence is 14 residues long.

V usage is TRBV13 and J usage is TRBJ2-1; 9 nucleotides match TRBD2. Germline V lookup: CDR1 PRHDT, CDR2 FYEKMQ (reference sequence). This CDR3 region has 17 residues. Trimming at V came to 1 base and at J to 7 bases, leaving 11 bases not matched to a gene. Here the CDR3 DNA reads TGTGCCAGCAGCTTAGTGTCCGGCGGGGGGGCTAGGAATGAGCAGTTCTTC. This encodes CASSLVSGGGARNEQFF.

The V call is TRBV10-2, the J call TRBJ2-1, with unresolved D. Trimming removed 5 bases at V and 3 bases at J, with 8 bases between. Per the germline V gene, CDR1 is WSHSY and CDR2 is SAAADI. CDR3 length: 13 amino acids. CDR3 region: CASSNDIYNEQFF. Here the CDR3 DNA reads TGCGCCAGCAGTAACGACATCTACAATGAGCAGTTCTTC.

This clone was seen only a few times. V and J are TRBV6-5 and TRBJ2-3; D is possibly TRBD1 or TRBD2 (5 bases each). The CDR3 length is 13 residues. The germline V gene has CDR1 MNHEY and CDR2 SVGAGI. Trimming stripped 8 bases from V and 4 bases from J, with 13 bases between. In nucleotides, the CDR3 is TGTGCCAGCGCCGGGACCATTCCAGATACGCAGTATTTT. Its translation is CASAGTIPDTQYF.

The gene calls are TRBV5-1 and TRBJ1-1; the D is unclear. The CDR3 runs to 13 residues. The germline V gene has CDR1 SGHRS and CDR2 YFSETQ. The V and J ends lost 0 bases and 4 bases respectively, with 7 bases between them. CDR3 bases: TGCGCCAGCAGCTTGGAAGCCCGCACTGAAGCTTTCTTT. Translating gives CASSLEARTEAFF.

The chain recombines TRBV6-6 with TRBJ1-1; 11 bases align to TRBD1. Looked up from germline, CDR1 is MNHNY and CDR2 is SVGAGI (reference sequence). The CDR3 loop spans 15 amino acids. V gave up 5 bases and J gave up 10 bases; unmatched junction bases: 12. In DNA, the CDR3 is TGTGCCAGCAGTGATCCGGGACAGGGGGTGTTAGTAGCTTTCTTT. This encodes CASSDPGQGVLVAFF.

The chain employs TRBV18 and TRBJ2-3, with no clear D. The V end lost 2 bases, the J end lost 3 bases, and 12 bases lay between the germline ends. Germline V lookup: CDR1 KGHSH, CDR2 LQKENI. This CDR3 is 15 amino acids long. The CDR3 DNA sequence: TGTGCCAGCTCACCAGGAAGGGTGGAAACAGATACGCAGTATTTT. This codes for CASSPGRVETDTQYF. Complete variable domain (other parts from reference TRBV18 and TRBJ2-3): NAGVMQNPRHLVRRRGQEARLRCSPMKGHSHVYWYRQLPEEGLKFMVYLQKENIIDESGMPKERFSAEFPKEGPSILRIQQVVRGDSAAYFCASSPGRVETDTQYFGPGTRLTVL.

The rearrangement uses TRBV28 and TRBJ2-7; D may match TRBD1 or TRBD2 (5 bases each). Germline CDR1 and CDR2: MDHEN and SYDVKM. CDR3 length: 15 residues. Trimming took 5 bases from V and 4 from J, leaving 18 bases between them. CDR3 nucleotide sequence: TGTGCCAGCAGTCCGCCGGGGCTCCGGTTTTACGAGCAGTACTTC. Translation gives CASSPPGLRFYEQYF. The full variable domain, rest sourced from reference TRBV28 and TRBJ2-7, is DVKVTQSSRYLVKRTGEKVFLECVQDMDHENMFWYRQDPGLGLRLIYFSYDVKMKEKGDIPEGYSVSREKKERFSLILESASTNQTSMYLCASSPPGLRFYEQYFGPGTRLTVT.

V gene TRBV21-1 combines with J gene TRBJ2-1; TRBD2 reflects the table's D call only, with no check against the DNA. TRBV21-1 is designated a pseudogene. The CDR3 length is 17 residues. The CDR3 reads CASSRTSGGASYHEQFF. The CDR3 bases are TGTGCCAGCAGCCGGACTAGCGGGGGGGCATCATACCATGAGCAGTTCTTC.

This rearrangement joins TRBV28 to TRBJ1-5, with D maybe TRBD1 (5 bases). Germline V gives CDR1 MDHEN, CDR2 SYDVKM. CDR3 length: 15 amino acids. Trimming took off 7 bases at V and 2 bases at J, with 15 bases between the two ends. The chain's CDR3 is CASTYVGGGNQPQHF. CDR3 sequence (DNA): TGTGCCAGCACCTACGTGGGGGGAGGCAATCAGCCCCAGCATTTT.